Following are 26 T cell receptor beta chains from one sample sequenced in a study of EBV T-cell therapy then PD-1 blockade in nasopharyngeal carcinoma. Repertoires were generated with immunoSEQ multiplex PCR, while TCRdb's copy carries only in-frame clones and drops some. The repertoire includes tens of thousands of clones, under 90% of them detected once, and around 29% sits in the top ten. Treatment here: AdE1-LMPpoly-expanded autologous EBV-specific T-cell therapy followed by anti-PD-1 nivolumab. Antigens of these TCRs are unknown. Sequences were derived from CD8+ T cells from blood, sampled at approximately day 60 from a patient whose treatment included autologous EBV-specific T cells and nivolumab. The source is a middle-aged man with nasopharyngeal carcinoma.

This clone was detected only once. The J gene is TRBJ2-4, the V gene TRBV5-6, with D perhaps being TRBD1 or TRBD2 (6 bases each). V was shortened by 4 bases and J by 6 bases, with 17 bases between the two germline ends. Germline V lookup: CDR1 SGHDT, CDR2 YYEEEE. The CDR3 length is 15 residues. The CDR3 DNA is TGTGCCAGCAGCCCGTTAGGGGGGAAGGGAAACATTCAGTACTTC. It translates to CASSPLGGKGNIQYF.

The CDR3 DNA sequence: TGTGCCAGCTCACCAATGAACACTGAAGCTTTCTTT. It specifies CASSPMNTEAFF. The V call is TRBV18, the J call TRBJ1-1; D not resolved. CDR1 is KGHSH and CDR2 is LQKENI in the germline V gene. The CDR3 covers 12 residues. Trimming stripped 2 bases from V and 0 bases from J, with 1 base between.

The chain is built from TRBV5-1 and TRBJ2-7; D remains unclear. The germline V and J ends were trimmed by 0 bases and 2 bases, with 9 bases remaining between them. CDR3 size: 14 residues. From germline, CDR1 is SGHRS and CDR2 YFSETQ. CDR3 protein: CASSLATPTYEQYF. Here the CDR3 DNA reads TGCGCCAGCAGCTTGGCCACCCCTACCTACGAGCAGTACTTC.

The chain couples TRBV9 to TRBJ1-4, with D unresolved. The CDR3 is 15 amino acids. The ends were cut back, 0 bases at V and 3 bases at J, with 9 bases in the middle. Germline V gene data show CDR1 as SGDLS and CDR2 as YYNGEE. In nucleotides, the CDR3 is TGTGCCAGCAGCGTAGACGGGCGGGCTAATGAAAAACTGTTTTTT. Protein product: CASSVDGRANEKLFF.

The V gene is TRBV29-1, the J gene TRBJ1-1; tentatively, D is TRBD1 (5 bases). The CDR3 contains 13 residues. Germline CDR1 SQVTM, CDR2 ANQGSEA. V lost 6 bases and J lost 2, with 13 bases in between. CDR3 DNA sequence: TGCAGCGTGCAGTCGGGGACCAACACTGAAGCTTTCTTT. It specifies CSVQSGTNTEAFF.

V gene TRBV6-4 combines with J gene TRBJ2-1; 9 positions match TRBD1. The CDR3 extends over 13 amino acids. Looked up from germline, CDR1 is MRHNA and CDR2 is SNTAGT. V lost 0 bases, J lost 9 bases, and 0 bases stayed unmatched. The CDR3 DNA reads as TGTGCCAGCAGTGACTCGGACAGGGGTGAGCAGTTCTTC. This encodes CASSDSDRGEQFF.

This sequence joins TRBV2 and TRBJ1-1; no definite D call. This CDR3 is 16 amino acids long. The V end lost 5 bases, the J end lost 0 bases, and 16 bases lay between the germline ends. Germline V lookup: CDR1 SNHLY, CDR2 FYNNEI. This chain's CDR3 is CASSLKTATMNTEAFF. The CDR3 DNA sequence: TGTGCCAGCAGTTTGAAGACCGCTACTATGAACACTGAAGCTTTCTTT. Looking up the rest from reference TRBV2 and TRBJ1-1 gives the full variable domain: EPEVTQTPSHQVTQMGQEVILRCVPISNHLYFYWYRQILGQKVEFLVSFYNNEISEKSEIFDDQFSVERPDGSNFTLKIRSTKLEDSAMYFCASSLKTATMNTEAFFGQGTRLTVV.

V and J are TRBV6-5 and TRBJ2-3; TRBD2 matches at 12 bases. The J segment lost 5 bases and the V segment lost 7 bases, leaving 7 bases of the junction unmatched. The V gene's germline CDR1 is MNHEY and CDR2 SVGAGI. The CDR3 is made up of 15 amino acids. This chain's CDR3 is CASNLLAGGKDTQYF. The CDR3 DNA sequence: TGTGCCAGCAATCTACTAGCGGGGGGAAAAGATACGCAGTATTTT.

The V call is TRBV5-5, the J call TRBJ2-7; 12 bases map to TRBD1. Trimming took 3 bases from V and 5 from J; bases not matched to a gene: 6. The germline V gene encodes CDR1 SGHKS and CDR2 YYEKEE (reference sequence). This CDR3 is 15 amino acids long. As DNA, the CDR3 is TGTGCCAGCAGCTCACGGGACAGGGGGCTCGACGAGCAGTACTTC. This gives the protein CASSSRDRGLDEQYF.

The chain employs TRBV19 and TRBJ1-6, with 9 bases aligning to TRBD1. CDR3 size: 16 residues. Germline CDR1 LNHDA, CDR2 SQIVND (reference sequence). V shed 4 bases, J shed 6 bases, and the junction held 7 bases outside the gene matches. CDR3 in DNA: TGTGCCAGTAGTAAGGACAGGGGCCGTGTTAATTCACCCCTCCACTTT. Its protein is CASSKDRGRVNSPLHF.

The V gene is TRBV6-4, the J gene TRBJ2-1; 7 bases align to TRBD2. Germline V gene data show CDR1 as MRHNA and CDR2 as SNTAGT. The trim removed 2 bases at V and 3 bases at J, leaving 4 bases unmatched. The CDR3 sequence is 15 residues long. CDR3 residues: CASSDTRGYYNEQFF. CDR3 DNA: TGTGCCAGCAGTGACACGCGGGGGTACTACAATGAGCAGTTCTTC.

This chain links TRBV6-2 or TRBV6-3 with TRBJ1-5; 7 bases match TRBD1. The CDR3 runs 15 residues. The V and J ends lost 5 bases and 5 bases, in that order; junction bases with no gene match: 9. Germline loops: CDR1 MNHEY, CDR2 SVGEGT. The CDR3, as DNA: TGTGCCAGCAGTACCGGACAGGAGGACCATCAGCCCCAGCATTTT. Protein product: CASSTGQEDHQPQHF.

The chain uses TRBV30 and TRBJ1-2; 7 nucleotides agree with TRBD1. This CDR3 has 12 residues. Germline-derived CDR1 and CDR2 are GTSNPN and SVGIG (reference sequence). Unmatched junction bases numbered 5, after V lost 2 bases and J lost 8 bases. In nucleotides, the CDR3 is TGTGCCTGGAGTACCACAGGGGACGGCTACACCTTC. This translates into CAWSTTGDGYTF.

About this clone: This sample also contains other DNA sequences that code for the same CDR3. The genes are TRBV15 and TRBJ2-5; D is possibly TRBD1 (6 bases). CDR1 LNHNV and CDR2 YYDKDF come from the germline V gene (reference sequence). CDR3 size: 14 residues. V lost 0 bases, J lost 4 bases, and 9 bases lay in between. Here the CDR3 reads CATSREDSRETQYF. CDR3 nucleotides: TGTGCCACCAGCAGAGAGGACAGTCGAGAGACCCAGTACTTC.

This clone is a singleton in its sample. In DNA form, the CDR3 reads TGTGCCAGCAGTGGGACAGACTATGGCTACACCTTC. Translated: CASSGTDYGYTF. The chain employs TRBV2 and TRBJ1-2, with a possible D match to TRBD1 (6 bases). The germline V gene encodes CDR1 SNHLY and CDR2 FYNNEI. The CDR3 extends over 12 amino acids. The germline V and J ends were trimmed by 4 bases and 3 bases, with 6 bases remaining between them.

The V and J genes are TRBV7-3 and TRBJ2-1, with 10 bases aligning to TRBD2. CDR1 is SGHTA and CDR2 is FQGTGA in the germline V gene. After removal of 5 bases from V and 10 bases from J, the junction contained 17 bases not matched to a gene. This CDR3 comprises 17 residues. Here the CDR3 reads CASSPQGAGGPIGEQFF. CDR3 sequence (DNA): TGTGCCAGCAGCCCCCAGGGAGCGGGGGGGCCGATCGGAGAGCAGTTCTTC.

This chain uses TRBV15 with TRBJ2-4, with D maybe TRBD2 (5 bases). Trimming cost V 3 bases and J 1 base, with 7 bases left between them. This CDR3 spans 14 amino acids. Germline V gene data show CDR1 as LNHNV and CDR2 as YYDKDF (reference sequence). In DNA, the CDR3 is TGTGCCACCAGCAGCCCGGGGGCCAAAAACATTCAGTACTTC. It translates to CATSSPGAKNIQYF.

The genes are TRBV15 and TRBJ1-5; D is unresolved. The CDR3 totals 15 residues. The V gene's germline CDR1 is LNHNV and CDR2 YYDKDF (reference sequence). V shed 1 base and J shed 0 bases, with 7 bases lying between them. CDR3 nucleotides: TGTGCCACCAGCAGAGTTGGGTATAGCAATCAGCCCCAGCATTTT. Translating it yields CATSRVGYSNQPQHF.

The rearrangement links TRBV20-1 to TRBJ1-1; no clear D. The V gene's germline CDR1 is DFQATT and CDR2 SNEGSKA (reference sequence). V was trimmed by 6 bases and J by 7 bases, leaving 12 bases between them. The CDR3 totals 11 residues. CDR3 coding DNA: TGCAGTGCGCTTCGGGCGGGTGAAGCTTTCTTT. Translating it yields CSALRAGEAFF.

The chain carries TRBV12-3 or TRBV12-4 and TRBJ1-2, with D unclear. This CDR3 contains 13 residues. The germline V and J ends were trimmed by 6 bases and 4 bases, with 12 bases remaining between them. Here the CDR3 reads CASRPGGSYGYTF. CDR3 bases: TGTGCCAGCAGGCCTGGAGGGAGCTATGGCTACACCTTC.

In DNA, the CDR3 is TGTGCCTCCCAGGGGTTGGTGGTAGAGACCCAGTACTTC. It encodes CASQGLVVETQYF. The chain has TRBV15 and TRBJ2-5; D is possibly TRBD1 (6 bases). V was trimmed by 11 bases and J by 4 bases, leaving 17 bases between them. The CDR3 runs to 13 residues. Germline values: CDR1 LNHNV, CDR2 YYDKDF (reference sequence).

CDR3 nucleotide sequence: TGTGCCACGTTACAGGGGCTGACGACTGAAGCTTTCTTT. It yields the protein CATLQGLTTEAFF. V is TRBV10-3 and J is TRBJ1-1, with 7 bases lining up with TRBD1. There are 13 residues in the CDR3. Germline-derived CDR1 and CDR2 are ENHRY and SYGVKD. V was pared by 10 bases and J by 5 bases, with 10 bases of the junction left unmatched.

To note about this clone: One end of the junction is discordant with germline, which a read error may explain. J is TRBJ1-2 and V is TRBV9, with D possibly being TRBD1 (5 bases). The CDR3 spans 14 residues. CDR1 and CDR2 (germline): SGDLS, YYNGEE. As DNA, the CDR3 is TGTGCCAGCAGCGTAGCGGGACTCAGGGAGGCTTTAGCCTTC. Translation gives CASSVAGLREALAF. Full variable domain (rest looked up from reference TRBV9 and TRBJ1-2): DSGVTQTPKHLITATGQRVTLRCSPRSGDLSVYWYQQSLDQGLQFLIQYYNGEERAKGNILERFSAQQFPDLHSELNLSSLELGDSALYFCASSVAGLREALAFGSGTRLTVV.

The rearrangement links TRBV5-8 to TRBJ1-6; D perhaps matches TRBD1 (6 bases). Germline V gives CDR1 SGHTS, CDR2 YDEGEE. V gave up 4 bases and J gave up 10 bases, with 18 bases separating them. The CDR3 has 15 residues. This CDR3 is CASSPSRGGRSPLHF. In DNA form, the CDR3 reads TGTGCCAGCAGCCCGAGCAGGGGCGGTAGGTCACCCCTCCACTTT.

CDR3 nucleotide sequence: TGTGCCAGCAGCCCGTGGGGACACCGGAGCAATCAGCCCCAGCATTTT. Translation gives CASSPWGHRSNQPQHF. The chain employs TRBV5-5 and TRBJ1-5, with a weak D call TRBD1 (6 bases). The CDR3 is 16 amino acids. V was cut by 4 bases and J by 1 base, with 15 bases left in between. Looked up from germline, CDR1 is SGHKS and CDR2 is YYEKEE (reference sequence).

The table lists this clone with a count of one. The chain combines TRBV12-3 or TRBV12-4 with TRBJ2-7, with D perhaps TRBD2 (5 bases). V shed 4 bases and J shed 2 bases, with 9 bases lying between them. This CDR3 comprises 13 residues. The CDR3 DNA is TGTGCCAGCAGTTGGACGGAGGCCTACGAGCAGTACTTC. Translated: CASSWTEAYEQYF.